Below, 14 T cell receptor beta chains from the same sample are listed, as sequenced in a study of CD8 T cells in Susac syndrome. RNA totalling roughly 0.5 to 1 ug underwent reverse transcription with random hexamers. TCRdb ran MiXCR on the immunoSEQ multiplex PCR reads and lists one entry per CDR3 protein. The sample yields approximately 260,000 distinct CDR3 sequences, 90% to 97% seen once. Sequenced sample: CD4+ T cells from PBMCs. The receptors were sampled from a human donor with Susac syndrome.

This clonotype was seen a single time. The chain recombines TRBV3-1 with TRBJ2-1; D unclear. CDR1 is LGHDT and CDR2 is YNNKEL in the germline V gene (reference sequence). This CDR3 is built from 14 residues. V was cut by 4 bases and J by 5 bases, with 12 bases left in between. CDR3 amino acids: CASSPLARNNEQFF. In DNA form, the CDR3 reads TGTGCCAGCAGCCCCCTGGCGCGCAACAATGAGCAGTTCTTC.

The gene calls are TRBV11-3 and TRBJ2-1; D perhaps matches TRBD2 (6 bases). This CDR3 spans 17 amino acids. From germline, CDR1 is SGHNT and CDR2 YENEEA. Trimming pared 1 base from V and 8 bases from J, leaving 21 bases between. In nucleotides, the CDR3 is TGTGCCAGCAGCTTAGTTCTTACTAGCCGGGGTAACTATGAGCAGTTCTTC. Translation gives CASSLVLTSRGNYEQFF.

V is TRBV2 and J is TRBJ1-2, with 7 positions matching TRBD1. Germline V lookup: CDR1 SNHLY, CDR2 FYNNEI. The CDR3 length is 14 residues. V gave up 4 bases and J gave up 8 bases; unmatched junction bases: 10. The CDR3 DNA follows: TGTGCCAGCAGTGCGAGACACGGGACAGTCGGCTACACCTTC. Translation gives CASSARHGTVGYTF.

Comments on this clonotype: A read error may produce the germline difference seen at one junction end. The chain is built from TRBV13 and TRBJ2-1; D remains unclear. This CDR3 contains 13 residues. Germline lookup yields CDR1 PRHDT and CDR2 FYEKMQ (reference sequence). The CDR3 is CASSLVRSGEQFF. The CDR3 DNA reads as TGTGCCAGCAGTTTAGTCCGCTCGGGTGAGCAGTTCTTC.

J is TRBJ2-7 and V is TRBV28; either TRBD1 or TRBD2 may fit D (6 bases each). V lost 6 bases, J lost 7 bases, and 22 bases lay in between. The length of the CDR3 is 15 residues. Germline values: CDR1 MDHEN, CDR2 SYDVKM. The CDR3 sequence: CASSSPRGAQDEQYF. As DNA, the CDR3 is TGTGCCAGCAGCTCCCCTAGGGGGGCGCAGGATGAGCAGTACTTC. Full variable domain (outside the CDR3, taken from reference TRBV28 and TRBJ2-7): DVKVTQSSRYLVKRTGEKVFLECVQDMDHENMFWYRQDPGLGLRLIYFSYDVKMKEKGDIPEGYSVSREKKERFSLILESASTNQTSMYLCASSSPRGAQDEQYFGPGTRLTVT.

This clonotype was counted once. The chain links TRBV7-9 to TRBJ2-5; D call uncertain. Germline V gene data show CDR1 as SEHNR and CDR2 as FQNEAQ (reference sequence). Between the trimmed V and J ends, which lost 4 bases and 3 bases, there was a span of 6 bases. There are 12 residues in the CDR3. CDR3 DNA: TGTGCCAGCAGCTCGAAGAAAGAGACCCAGTACTTC. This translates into CASSSKKETQYF.

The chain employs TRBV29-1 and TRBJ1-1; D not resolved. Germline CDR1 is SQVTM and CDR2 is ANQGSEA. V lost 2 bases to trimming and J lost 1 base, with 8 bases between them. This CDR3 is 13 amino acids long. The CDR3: CSVEPGRNTEAFF. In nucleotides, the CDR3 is TGCAGCGTTGAACCGGGGAGGAACACTGAAGCTTTCTTT.

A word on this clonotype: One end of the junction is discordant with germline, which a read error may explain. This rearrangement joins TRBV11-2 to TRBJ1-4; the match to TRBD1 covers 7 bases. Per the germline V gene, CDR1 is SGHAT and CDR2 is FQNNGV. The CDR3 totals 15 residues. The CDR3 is CASSLGDRDHEKLIF. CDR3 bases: TGTGCCAGCAGCTTAGGAGACAGGGACCACGAAAAACTGATTTTT. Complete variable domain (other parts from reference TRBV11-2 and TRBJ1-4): EAGVAQSPRYKIIEKRQSVAFWCNPISGHATLYWYQQILGQGPKLLIQFQNNGVVDDSQLPKDRFSAERLKGVDSTLKIQPAKLEDSAVYLCASSLGDRDHEKLIFGSGTQLSVL.

CDR3 residues: CASSYPAGSGTTTDTQYF. CDR3 DNA sequence: TGTGCCAGCAGTTACCCCGCAGGGAGCGGGACGACCACAGATACGCAGTATTTT. The chain couples TRBV6-5 to TRBJ2-3; 7 nucleotides line up with TRBD2. Per the germline V gene, CDR1 is MNHEY and CDR2 is SVGAGI. The V segment lost 2 bases and the J segment 2 bases; nucleotides outside the gene matches: 13. This CDR3 spans 18 amino acids.

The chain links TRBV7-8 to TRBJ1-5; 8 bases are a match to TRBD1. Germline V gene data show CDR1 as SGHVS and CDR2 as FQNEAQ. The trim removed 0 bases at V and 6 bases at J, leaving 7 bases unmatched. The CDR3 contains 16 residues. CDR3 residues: CASSLARTGKGQPQHF. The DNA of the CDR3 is TGTGCCAGCAGCTTAGCCCGGACAGGGAAGGGTCAGCCCCAGCATTTT.

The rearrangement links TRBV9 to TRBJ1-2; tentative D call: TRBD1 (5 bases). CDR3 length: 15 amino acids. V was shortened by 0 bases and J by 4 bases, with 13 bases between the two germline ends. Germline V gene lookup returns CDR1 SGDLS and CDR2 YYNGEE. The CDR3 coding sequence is TGTGCCAGCAGCGTAGCTACAGGCTTGCTCTATGGCTACACCTTC. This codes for CASSVATGLLYGYTF.

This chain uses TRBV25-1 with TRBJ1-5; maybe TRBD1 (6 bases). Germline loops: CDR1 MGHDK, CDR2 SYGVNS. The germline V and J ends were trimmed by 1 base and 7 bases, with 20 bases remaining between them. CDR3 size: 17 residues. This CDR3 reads CASSESGGTPGDQPQHF. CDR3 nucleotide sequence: TGTGCCAGCAGTGAATCTGGGGGGACACCGGGGGACCAGCCCCAGCATTTT.

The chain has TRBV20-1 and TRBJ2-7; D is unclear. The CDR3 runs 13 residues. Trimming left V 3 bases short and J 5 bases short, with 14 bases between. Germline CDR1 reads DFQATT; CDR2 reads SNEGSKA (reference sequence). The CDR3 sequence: CSARKGINDEQYF. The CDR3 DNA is TGCAGTGCTAGGAAGGGCATAAACGACGAGCAGTACTTC.

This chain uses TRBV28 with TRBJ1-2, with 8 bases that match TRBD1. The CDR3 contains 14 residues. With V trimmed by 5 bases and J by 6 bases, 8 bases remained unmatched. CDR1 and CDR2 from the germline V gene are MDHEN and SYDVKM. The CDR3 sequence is CASSRWTGPDGYTF. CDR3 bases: TGTGCCAGCAGTCGGTGGACAGGGCCTGATGGCTACACCTTC.